Sequencing of this T cell receptor beta chain was carried out in a study of human T cells and chemical hapten exposure. For the study at large: DPC at 2% was the sensitizing agent, placed on around 2 cm by around 2 cm of upper inner arm skin.

Regarding time point: patch test 1, 2 weeks after DPC sensitization. The treatment: therapeutic diphenylcyclopropenone sensitization with weekly scalp DPC. Every donor had alopecia and was 18 to 70 years old; all were suitable for DPC. For the library, individual cDNA molecules each received unique molecular identifiers. Via MiXCR, TCRdb re-called the RACE reads, giving one row per CDR3 protein. The sample has 75,000 to 95,000 distinct CDR3 sequences; approximately 12% are singletons. The CDR3 consists of 12 residues. Trimming removed 5 bases from V and 0 bases from J, with 8 bases in between. Germline CDR1 DFQATT, CDR2 SNEGSKA (reference sequence).

The chain carries TRBV20-1 and TRBJ2-7; no clear D gene. The sequenced sample was whole blood, obtained in connection with sensitization to the hapten diphenylcyclopropenone (DPC). This clonotype was obtained from a woman aged 60-70 years with alopecia areata. Some clones in this sample may be carry-over from other donors' samples. The CDR3 sequence is CSAPLNSYEQYF. For the CDR3, the DNA is TGCAGTGCTCCCCTAAACTCCTACGAGCAGTACTTC.